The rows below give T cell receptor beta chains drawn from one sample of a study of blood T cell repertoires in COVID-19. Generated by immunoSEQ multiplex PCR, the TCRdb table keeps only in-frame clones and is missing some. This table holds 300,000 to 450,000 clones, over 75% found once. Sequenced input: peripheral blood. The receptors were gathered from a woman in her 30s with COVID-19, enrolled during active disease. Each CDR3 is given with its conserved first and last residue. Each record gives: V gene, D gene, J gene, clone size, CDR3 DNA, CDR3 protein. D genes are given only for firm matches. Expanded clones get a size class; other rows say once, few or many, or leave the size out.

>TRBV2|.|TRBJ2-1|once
TGTGCCAGCAGCCCGAACACCTACAATGAGCAGTTCTTC
CASSPNTYNEQFF
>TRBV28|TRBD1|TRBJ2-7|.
TGTGCCAGCAGTGTAAAACAGGGGGCCTACGAGCAGTACTTC
CASSVKQGAYEQYF
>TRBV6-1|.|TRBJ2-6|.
TGTGCCAGCAGTGAACGGGGTACAGGGGCCAACGTCCTGACTTTC
CASSERGTGANVLTF
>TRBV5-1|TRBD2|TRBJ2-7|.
TGCGCCAGCAGCTTGGTTCGGGGGGAAATAGACGAGCAGTACTTC
CASSLVRGEIDEQYF
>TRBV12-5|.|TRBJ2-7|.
TGTGCTAGTGGTTTGGTAACCGGACAGCCAAGCGACGAGCAGTACTTC
CASGLVTGQPSDEQYF
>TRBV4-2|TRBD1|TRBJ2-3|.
TGTGCCAGCAGCCAAGAGACAGGGGTGTCAGATACGCAGTATTTT
CASSQETGVSDTQYF
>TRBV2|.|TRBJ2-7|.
TGTGCCAGCAGTGGGTGGGGGGAATCCTCCTACGAGCAGTACTTC
CASSGWGESSYEQYF
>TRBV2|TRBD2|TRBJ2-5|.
TGTGCCAGCGTCGGTGGGGCGGGAGAGTCCGGGACCCAGTACTTC
CASVGGAGESGTQYF
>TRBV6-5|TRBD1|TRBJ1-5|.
TGTGCCAGCAGCCGCGGGACAGAGAGCAATCAGCCCCAGCATTTT
CASSRGTESNQPQHF
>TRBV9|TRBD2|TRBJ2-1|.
TGTGCCAGCAGCGTGGCGTGGGAGGGGATCTACAATGAGCAGTTCTTC
CASSVAWEGIYNEQFF
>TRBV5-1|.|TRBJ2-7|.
TGCGCCAGCAGCCCTCCTCGGGATGGGACCTACGAGCAGTACTTC
CASSPPRDGTYEQYF
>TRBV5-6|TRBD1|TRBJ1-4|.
TGTGCCAGCAGCTTGGTCGGGACAGGAAATGAAAAACTGTTTTTT
CASSLVGTGNEKLFF
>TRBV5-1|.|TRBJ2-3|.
TGCGCCAGCAGCTTGGCAACCAGGGAAGATACGCAGTATTTT
CASSLATREDTQYF
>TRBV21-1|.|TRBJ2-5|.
TGTGCCAGCAGCAAAGGGACTAGCGGGAGGAGGGAGGAGACCCAGTACTTC
CASSKGTSGRREETQYF
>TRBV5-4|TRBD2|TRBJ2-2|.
TGTGCCAGCAGAGCCGGACTAGCGGCCGGGGAGCTGTTTTTT
CASRAGLAAGELFF
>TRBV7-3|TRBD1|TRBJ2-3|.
TGTGCCAGCAGCTTAAGGGACAGGGGTAGCACAGATACGCAGTATTTT
CASSLRDRGSTDTQYF
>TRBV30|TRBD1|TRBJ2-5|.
TGTGCCTGGAGTGGCGGGACAGGCCAAGAGACCCAGTACTTC
CAWSGGTGQETQYF
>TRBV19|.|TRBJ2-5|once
TGTGCCAGTAGCCCCGGTGGAGGGTATGCCCAAGGGACCCAGTACTTC
CASSPGGGYAQGTQYF
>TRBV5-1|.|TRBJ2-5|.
TGCGCCAGCAGCTTGGGGCCCGGCAGGCAAGAGACCCAGTACTTC
CASSLGPGRQETQYF
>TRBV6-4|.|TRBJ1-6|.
TGTGCCAGCAGTTTGGACATAAATAATTCACCCCTCCACTTT
CASSLDINNSPLHF
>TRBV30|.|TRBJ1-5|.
TGTGCCTGGGGAGAGGCGGCTGGGCAGCCCCAGCATTTT
CAWGEAAGQPQHF
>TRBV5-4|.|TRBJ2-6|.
TGTGCCAGCAGCTGGCCCGGGTCTGGGGCCAACGTCCTGACTTTC
CASSWPGSGANVLTF
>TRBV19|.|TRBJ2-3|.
TGTGCCAGTAGTCCCCATGGGAGAGAAGATACGCAGTATTTT
CASSPHGREDTQYF
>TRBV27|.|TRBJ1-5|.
TGTGCCAGCAGTCCAAGGACAGCCCTTAGGCCCCAGCATTTT
CASSPRTALRPQHF
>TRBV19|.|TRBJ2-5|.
TGTGCCAGTAGTATGGGGAGCCCAGAGACCCAGTACTTC
CASSMGSPETQYF
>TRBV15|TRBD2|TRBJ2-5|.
TGTGCCACCAGCAGGCAGCGGGGGGAGACCCAGTACTTC
CATSRQRGETQYF
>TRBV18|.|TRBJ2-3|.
TGTGCCAGCTCACCAAAGAGGGATACGCAGTATTTT
CASSPKRDTQYF
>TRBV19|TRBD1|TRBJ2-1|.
TGTGCCAGTAGTGCCGGGACAGGTGTATACAATGAGCAGTTCTTC
CASSAGTGVYNEQFF
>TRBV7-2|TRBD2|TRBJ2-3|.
TGTGCCAGCAGCCCTGGACTAGAATCGAATTCGCAGTATTTT
CASSPGLESNSQYF
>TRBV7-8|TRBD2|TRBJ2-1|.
TGTGCCAGCAGCTTAGTAACTAGCGGGAGACGTGAGCAGTTCTTC
CASSLVTSGRREQFF
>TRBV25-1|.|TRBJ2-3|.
TGTGCCAGCAGTGAATTTCAGGGTTTCGCAGATACGCAGTATTTT
CASSEFQGFADTQYF
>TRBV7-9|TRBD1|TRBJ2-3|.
TGTGCCAGCAGCTTAGGATGGGACAGGGCCCTCACAGATACGCAGTATTTT
CASSLGWDRALTDTQYF
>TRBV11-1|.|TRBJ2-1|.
TGTGCCAGCAGCCCGGACAACTACAATGAGCAGTTCTTC
CASSPDNYNEQFF
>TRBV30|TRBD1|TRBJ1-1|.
TGTGCCTGGAGGGACAGGGCGAGCACTGAAGCTTTCTTT
CAWRDRASTEAFF
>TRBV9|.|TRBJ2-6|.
TGTGCCAGCAGCGTAGAGGCCAGGGCTTCTGGGGCCAACGTCCTGACTTTC
CASSVEARASGANVLTF
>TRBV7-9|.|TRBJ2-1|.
TGTGCCAGCAGCTCTCCTTACAATGAGCAGTTCTTC
CASSSPYNEQFF
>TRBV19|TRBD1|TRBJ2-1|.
TGTGCCAGTAGTATAATTAGGGGGCCCGAGTTCTTC
CASSIIRGPEFF